The 13 T cell receptor beta chains given below trace back to one sample, sequenced in a study of shared clonotypes between healthy human individuals. Here immunoSEQ multiplex PCR was the method, and the copy in TCRdb shows in-frame clones only, minus some. This sample carries some 2,400,000 clones, 90% to 97% of them seen once, and the ten largest clones take around 0.13%. Sequences were obtained from naive CD4+ T cells sorted from blood. This sample's subset: CD45RA+ positively selected. The receptors come from a man younger than 35 in good health.

The genes are TRBV5-1 and TRBJ2-7, with TRBD2 as a possible D gene (5 bases). The CDR3 totals 16 residues. Germline CDR1 is SGHRS and CDR2 is YFSETQ. V lost 0 bases and J 5 bases, leaving 18 bases between the germline ends. The CDR3 loop is CASSLDGVSSADEQYF. In DNA, the CDR3 is TGCGCCAGCAGCTTGGACGGGGTGAGTTCGGCCGACGAGCAGTACTTC.

This clone occurred once. The V gene is TRBV6-6, the J gene TRBJ2-4; D could derive from TRBD1 or TRBD2 (5 bases each). The germline V gene has CDR1 MNHNY and CDR2 SVGAGI (reference sequence). Trimming removed 7 bases from V and 0 bases from J, with 16 bases in between. The CDR3 has 16 amino acids. CDR3 sequence reads: CASNRRTALAKNIQYF. CDR3 DNA sequence: TGTGCCAGCAACAGGAGGACTGCTCTAGCCAAAAACATTCAGTACTTC.

The chain has TRBV28 and TRBJ2-7, with a tentative D call TRBD2 (5 bases). The V and J ends lost 3 bases and 4 bases respectively, with 13 bases between them. The CDR3 has 14 residues. Looked up from germline, CDR1 is MDHEN and CDR2 is SYDVKM. CDR3 amino acids: CASSFGIVSYEQYF. For the CDR3, the DNA is TGTGCCAGCAGTTTCGGGATAGTTTCGTACGAGCAGTACTTC.

The rearrangement uses TRBV4-1 and TRBJ2-2, with 8 nucleotides matching TRBD1. The CDR3 is 14 amino acids. The junction had 3 bases not matched to a gene; V was cut back by 5 bases and J by 4 bases. The V gene's germline CDR1 is MGHRA and CDR2 YSYEKL. In nucleotides, the CDR3 is TGCGCCAGCAGCGGACAGGGTCGCACCGGGGAGCTGTTTTTT. Translating it yields CASSGQGRTGELFF.

V is TRBV18 and J is TRBJ2-5; D gene uncertain. V shed 6 bases and J shed 1 base, with 9 bases lying between them. Germline CDR1 KGHSH, CDR2 LQKENI. CDR3 length: 13 amino acids. CDR3 in amino acids: CASSTKGQETQYF. The CDR3, as DNA: TGTGCCAGCTCGACGAAGGGCCAAGAGACCCAGTACTTC.

This clone has just one count. The chain recombines TRBV4-1 with TRBJ2-7, with 9 nucleotides matching TRBD2. The V gene end was trimmed by 3 bases and the J gene end by 3 bases; junction bases not matched to a gene: 9. Germline-derived CDR1 and CDR2 are MGHRA and YSYEKL. The CDR3 length is 16 residues. Written as DNA, the CDR3 is TGCGCCAGCAGCCATCCGCCGGCTAGCGGGGACTACGAGCAGTACTTC. This codes for CASSHPPASGDYEQYF.

The chain combines TRBV5-1 with TRBJ1-5, with D uncertain. This CDR3 is built from 14 residues. V lost 1 base to trimming and J lost 0 bases, with 5 bases between them. Germline V CDR1 and CDR2: SGHRS, YFSETQ. The CDR3 nucleotides are TGCGCCAGCAGCTTGACTCTTAGCAATCAGCCCCAGCATTTT. It is translated as CASSLTLSNQPQHF.

Concerning this clone itself: Other DNA sequences from this sample encode an identical CDR3 as well. J is TRBJ2-7 and V is TRBV2; 7 bases are a match to TRBD1. This CDR3 has 12 amino acids. J gave up 3 bases and V 6 bases, and 2 bases lay outside the gene matches. Germline CDR1 SNHLY, CDR2 FYNNEI. Here the CDR3 reads CASRGQSYEQYF. The CDR3 DNA follows: TGTGCCAGCAGGGGACAGAGCTACGAGCAGTACTTC. The whole variable domain, filled in from reference TRBV2 and TRBJ2-7, reads EPEVTQTPSHQVTQMGQEVILRCVPISNHLYFYWYRQILGQKVEFLVSFYNNEISEKSEIFDDQFSVERPDGSNFTLKIRSTKLEDSAMYFCASRGQSYEQYFGPGTRLTVT.

This chain links TRBV5-8 with TRBJ2-2; 7 positions agree with TRBD2. V lost 4 bases to trimming and J lost 9 bases; unmatched junction nucleotides: 12. The CDR3 spans 15 residues. Germline CDR1 is SGHTS and CDR2 is YDEGEE. CDR3 in amino acids: CASSEGLLTGRELFF. The CDR3 DNA is TGTGCCAGCAGCGAGGGACTACTTACCGGTCGGGAGCTGTTTTTT.

A few counts support this clone. The chain links TRBV20-1 to TRBJ1-1, with D unresolved. The CDR3 loop spans 11 amino acids. V was shortened by 3 bases and J by 5 bases, with 7 bases between the two germline ends. Germline CDR1 DFQATT, CDR2 SNEGSKA (reference sequence). The CDR3 sequence is CSASRETEAFF. CDR3 nucleotides: TGCAGTGCTAGTCGAGAGACTGAAGCTTTCTTT.

The gene calls are TRBV28 and TRBJ2-7; TRBD1 aligns across 12 bases. This CDR3 comprises 14 residues. V trimming: 7 bases; J trimming: 7 bases; junction bases outside the gene matches: 8. Germline V lookup: CDR1 MDHEN, CDR2 SYDVKM. CDR3: CASIPGQGAWEQYF. As DNA, the CDR3 is TGTGCCAGCATTCCGGGACAGGGGGCCTGGGAGCAGTACTTC.

The chain employs TRBV10-3 and TRBJ2-7; D perhaps matches TRBD1 (5 bases). V lost 5 bases and J 5 bases, leaving 10 bases between the germline ends. The CDR3 covers 12 residues. The germline CDR1 and CDR2 sequences are ENHRY and SYGVKD. CDR3 sequence: CAISSRENEQYF. For the CDR3, the DNA is TGTGCCATCAGTAGCAGGGAAAACGAGCAGTACTTC.

The chain couples TRBV4-1 to TRBJ2-7, with 13 nucleotides matching TRBD2. This CDR3 has 15 amino acids. The junction had 2 bases not matched to a gene; V was cut back by 3 bases and J by 3 bases. CDR1 is MGHRA, CDR2 YSYEKL, per germline. This CDR3 is CASSQTSGRNYEQYF. Written as DNA, the CDR3 is TGCGCCAGCAGCCAGACTAGCGGGAGGAACTACGAGCAGTACTTC.